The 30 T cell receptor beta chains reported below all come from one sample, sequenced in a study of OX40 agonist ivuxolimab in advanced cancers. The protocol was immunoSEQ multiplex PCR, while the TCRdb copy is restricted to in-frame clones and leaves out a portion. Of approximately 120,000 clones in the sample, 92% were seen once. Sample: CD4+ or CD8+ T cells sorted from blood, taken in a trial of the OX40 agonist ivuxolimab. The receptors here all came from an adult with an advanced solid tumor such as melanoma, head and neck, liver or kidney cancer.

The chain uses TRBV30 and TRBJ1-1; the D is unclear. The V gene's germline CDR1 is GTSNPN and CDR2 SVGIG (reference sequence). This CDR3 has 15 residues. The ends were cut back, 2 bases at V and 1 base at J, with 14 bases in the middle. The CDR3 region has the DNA TGTGCCTGGAGTTTATGCATTTATAGGAACACTGAAGCTTTCTTT. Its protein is CAWSLCIYRNTEAFF.

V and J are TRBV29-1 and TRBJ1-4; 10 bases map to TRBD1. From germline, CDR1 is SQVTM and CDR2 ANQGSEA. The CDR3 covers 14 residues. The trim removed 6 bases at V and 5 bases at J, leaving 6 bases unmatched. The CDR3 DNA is TGCAGCGTCAGCGACAGGGGGCCGAATGAAAAACTGTTTTTT. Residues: CSVSDRGPNEKLFF.

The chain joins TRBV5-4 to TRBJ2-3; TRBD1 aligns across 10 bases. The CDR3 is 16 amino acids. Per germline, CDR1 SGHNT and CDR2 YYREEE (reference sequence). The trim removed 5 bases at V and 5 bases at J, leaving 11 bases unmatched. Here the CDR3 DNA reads TGTGCCAGCAGGTTCCTCGACAGGGGGCGTGGAGATACGCAGTATTTT. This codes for CASRFLDRGRGDTQYF.

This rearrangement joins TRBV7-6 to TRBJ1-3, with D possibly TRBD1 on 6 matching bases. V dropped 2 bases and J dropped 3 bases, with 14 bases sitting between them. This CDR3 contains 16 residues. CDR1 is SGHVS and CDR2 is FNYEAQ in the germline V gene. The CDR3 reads CASSLFLGASGNTIYF. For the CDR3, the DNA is TGTGCCAGCAGCTTATTCCTGGGGGCGAGTGGAAACACCATATATTTT. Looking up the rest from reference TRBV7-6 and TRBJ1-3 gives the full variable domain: GAGVSQSPRYKVTKRGQDVALRCDPISGHVSLYWYRQALGQGPEFLTYFNYEAQQDKSGLPNDRFSAERPEGSISTLTIQRTEQRDSAMYRCASSLFLGASGNTIYFGEGSWLTVV.

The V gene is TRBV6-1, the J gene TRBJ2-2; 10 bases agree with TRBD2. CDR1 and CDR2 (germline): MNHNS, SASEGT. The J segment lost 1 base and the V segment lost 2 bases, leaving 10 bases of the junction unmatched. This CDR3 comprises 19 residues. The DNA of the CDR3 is TGTGCCAGCAGTGAATGGGGGCTAGCGGGAGCCCAGAACACCGGGGAGCTGTTTTTT. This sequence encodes CASSEWGLAGAQNTGELFF.

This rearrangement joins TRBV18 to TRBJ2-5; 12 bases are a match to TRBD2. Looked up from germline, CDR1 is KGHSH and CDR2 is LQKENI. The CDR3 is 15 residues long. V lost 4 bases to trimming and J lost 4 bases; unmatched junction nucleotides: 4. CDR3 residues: CASSQLAGGGETQYF. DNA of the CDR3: TGTGCCAGCTCACAACTAGCGGGAGGAGGAGAGACCCAGTACTTC.

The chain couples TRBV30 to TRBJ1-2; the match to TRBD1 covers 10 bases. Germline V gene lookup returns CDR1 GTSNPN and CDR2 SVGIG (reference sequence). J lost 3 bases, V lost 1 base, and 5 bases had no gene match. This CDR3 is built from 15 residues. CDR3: CAWSGRQGADYGYTF. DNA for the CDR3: TGTGCCTGGAGTGGCCGACAGGGGGCTGACTATGGCTACACCTTC. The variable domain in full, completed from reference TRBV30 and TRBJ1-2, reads SQTIHQWPATLVQPVGSPLSLECTVEGTSNPNLYWYRQAAGRGLQLLFYSVGIGQISSEVPQNLSASRPQDRQFILSSKKLLLSDSGFYLCAWSGRQGADYGYTFGSGTRLTVV.

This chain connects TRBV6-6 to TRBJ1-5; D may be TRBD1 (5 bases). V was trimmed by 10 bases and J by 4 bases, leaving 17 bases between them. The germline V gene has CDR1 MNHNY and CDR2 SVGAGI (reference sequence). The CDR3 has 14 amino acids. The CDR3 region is CATIPAGLNQPQHF. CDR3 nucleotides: TGTGCCACGATCCCGGCAGGGTTGAATCAGCCCCAGCATTTT.

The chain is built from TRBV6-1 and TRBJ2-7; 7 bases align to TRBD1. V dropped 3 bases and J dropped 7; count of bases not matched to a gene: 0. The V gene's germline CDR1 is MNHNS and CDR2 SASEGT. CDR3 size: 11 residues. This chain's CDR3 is CASSEDREQYF. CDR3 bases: TGTGCCAGCAGTGAGGACAGGGAGCAGTACTTC.

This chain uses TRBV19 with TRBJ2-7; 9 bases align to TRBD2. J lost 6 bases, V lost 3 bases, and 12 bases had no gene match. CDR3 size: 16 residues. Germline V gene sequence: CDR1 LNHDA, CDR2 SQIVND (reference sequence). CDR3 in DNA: TGTGCCAGTAGTATGTCTAGCGGGATATCCTGGGGCGAGCAGTACTTC. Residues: CASSMSSGISWGEQYF.

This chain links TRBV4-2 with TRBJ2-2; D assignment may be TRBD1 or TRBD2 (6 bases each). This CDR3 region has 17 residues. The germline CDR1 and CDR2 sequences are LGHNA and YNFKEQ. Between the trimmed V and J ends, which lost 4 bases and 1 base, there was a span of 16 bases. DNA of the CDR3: TGTGCCAGCAGCCGACTTACGGCGGGACAGAACACCGGGGAGCTGTTTTTT. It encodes CASSRLTAGQNTGELFF.

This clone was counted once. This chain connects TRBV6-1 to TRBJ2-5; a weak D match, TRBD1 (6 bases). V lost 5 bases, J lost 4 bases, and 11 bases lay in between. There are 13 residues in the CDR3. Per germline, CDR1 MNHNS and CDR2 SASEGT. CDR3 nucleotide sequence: TGTGCCAGCAGTCCCGACAGGAGAGAGACCCAGTACTTC. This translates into CASSPDRRETQYF.

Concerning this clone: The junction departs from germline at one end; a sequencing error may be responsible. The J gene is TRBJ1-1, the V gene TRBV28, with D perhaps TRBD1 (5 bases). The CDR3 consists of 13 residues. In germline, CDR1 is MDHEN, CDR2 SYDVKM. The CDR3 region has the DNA TGTGCCAGCAGTCTAGGTTACGGGGCTGGTCCTATCTTT. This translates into CASSLGYGAGPIF.

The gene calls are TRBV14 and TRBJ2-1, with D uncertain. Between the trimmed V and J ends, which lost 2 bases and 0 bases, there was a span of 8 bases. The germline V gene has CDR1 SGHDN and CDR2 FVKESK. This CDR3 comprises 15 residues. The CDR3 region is CASSQHGNSYNEQFF. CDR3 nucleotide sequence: TGTGCCAGCAGCCAACACGGAAACTCCTACAATGAGCAGTTCTTC.

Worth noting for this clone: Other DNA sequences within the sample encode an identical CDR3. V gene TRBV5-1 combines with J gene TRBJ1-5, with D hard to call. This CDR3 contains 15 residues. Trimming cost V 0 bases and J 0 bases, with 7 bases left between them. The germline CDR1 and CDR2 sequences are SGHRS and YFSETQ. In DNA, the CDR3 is TGCGCCAGCAGCTTGGAGGGAATTAGCAATCAGCCCCAGCATTTT. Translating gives CASSLEGISNQPQHF.

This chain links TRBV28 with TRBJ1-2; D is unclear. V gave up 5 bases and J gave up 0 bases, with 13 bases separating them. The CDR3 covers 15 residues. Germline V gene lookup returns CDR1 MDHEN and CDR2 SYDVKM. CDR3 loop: CASSPGSIANYGYTF. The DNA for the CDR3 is TGTGCCAGCAGTCCCGGGTCGATAGCTAACTATGGCTACACCTTC.

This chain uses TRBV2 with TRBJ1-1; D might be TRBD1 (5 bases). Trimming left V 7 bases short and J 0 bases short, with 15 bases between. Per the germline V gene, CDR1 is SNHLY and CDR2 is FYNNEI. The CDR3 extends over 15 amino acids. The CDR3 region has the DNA TGTGCCAGCAAGGGGTCAGGGTTGATGAACACTGAAGCTTTCTTT. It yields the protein CASKGSGLMNTEAFF. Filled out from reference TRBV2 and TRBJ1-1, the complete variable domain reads EPEVTQTPSHQVTQMGQEVILRCVPISNHLYFYWYRQILGQKVEFLVSFYNNEISEKSEIFDDQFSVERPDGSNFTLKIRSTKLEDSAMYFCASKGSGLMNTEAFFGQGTRLTVV.

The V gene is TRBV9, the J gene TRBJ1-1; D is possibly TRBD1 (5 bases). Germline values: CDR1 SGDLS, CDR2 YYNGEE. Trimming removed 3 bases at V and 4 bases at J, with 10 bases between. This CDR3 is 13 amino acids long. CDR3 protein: CASSGAGSTEAFF. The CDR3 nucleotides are TGTGCCAGCAGCGGCGCAGGGTCCACTGAAGCTTTCTTT.

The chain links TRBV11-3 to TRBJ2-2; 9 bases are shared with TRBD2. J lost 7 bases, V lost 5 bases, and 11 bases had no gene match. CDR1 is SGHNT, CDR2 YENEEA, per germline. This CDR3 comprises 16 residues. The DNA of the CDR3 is TGTGCCAGCAGCGAATTAGCGGGAGCTAAGATCGGGGAGCTGTTTTTT. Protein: CASSELAGAKIGELFF.

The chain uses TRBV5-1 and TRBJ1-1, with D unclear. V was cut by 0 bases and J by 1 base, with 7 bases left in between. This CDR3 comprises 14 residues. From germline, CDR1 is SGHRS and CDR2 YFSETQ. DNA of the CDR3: TGCGCCAGCAGCTTGGACTCCACGAACACTGAAGCTTTCTTT. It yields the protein CASSLDSTNTEAFF.

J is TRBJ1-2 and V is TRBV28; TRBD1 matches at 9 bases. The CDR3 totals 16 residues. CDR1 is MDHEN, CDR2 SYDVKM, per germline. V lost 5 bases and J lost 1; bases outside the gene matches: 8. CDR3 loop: CASSRDRGKNNYGYTF. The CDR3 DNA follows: TGTGCCAGCAGTCGTGACAGGGGGAAGAATAACTATGGCTACACCTTC.

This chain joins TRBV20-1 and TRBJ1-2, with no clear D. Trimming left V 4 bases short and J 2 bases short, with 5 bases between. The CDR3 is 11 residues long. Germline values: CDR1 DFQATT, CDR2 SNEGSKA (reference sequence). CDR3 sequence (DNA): TGCAGTGCTAACGAGAACTATGGCTACACCTTC. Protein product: CSANENYGYTF.

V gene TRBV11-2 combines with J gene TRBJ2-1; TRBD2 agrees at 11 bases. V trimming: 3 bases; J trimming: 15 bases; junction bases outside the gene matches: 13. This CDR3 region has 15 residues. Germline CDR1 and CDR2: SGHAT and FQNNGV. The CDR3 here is CASSLYRGSGGVAFF. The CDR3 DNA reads TGTGCCAGCAGCTTGTACAGGGGTAGCGGGGGGGTGGCGTTCTTC.

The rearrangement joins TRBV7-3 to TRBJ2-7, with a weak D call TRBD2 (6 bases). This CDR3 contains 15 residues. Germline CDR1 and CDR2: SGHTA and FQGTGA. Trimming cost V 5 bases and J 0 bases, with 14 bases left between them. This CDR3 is CASSPSDGSSYEQYF. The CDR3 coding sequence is TGTGCCAGCAGCCCATCGGACGGGAGCTCCTACGAGCAGTACTTC.

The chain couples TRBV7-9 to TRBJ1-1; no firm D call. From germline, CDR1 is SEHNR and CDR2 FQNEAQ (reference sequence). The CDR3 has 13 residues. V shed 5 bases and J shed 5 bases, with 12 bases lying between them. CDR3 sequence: CASSPGVGTEAFF. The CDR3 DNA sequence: TGTGCCAGCAGCCCGGGCGTGGGTACTGAAGCTTTCTTT.

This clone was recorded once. CDR3 sequence (DNA): TGTGCCAGCAGTTACGATGCCCAGCTGGAGGGCTACACCTTC. Protein: CASSYDAQLEGYTF. The J gene is TRBJ1-2, the V gene TRBV6-5; D uncertain. V was clipped by 2 bases and J by 8 bases, with 15 bases between them. CDR1 and CDR2 (germline): MNHEY, SVGAGI. The CDR3 extends over 14 amino acids.

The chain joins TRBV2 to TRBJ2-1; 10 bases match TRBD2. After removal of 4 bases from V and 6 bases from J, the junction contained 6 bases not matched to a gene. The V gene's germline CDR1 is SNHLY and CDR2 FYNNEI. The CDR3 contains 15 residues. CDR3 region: CASSGRLAGFNEQFF. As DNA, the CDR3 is TGTGCCAGCAGTGGTCGACTAGCGGGCTTCAATGAGCAGTTCTTC.

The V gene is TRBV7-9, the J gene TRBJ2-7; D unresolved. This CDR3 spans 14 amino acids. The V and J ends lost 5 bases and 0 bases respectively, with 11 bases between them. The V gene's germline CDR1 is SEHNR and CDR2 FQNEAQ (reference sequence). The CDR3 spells CASSPTLSSYEQYF. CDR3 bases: TGTGCCAGCAGCCCGACCCTGAGCTCCTACGAGCAGTACTTC.

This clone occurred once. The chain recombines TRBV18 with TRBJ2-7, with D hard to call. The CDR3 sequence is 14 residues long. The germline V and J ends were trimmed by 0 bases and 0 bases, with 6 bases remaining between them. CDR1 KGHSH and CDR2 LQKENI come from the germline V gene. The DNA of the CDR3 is TGTGCCAGCTCACCACCGGTGACCTCCTACGAGCAGTACTTC. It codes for CASSPPVTSYEQYF.

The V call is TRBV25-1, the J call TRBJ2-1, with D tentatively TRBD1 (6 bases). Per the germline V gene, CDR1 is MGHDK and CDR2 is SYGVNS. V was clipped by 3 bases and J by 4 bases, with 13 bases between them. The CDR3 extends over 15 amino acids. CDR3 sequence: CASSDFTGKYNEQFF. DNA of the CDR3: TGTGCCAGCAGTGATTTTACAGGGAAATACAATGAGCAGTTCTTC. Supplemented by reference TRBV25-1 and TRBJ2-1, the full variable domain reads EADIYQTPRYLVIGTGKKITLECSQTMGHDKMYWYQQDPGMELHLIHYSYGVNSTEKGDLSSESTVSRIRTEHFPLTLESARPSHTSQYLCASSDFTGKYNEQFFGPGTRLTVL.